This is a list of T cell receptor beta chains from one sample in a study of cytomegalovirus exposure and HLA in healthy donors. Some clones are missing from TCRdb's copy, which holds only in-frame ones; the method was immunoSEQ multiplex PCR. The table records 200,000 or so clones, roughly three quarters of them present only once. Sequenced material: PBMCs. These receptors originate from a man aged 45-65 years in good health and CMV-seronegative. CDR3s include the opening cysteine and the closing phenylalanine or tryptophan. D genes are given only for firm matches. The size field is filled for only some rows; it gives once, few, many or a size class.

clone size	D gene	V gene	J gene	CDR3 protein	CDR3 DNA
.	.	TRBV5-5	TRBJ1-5	CASSLSGGSNQPQHF	TGTGCCAGCAGCTTGTCGGGGGGAAGCAATCAGCCCCAGCATTTT
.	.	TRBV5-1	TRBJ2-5	CASSQYQETQYF	TGCGCCAGCAGCCAGTACCAAGAGACCCAGTACTTC
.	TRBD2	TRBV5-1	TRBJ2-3	CASSSGRLAGAQDTQYF	TGCGCCAGCAGCTCGGGGCGACTAGCGGGAGCGCAAGATACGCAGTATTTT
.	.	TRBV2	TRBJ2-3	CASRARGHTDTQYF	TGTGCCAGCAGGGCTAGAGGACACACAGATACGCAGTATTTT
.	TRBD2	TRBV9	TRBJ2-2	CASSVGGLANTGELFF	TGTGCCAGCAGCGTAGGGGGACTAGCGAACACCGGGGAGCTGTTTTTT
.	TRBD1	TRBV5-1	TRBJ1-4	CASSFDRGHNEKLFF	TGCGCCAGCAGCTTCGACAGGGGCCATAATGAAAAACTGTTTTTT
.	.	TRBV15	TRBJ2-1	CATSRDTGSYNEQFF	TGTGCCACCAGCAGAGATACGGGATCCTACAATGAGCAGTTCTTC
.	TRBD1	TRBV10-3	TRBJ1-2	CAISDPGQTYTF	TGTGCCATCAGTGACCCGGGACAGACCTACACCTTC
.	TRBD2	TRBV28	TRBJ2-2	CASSPHKLAGANTGELFF	TGTGCCAGCAGCCCCCACAAGTTGGCGGGAGCGAACACCGGGGAGCTGTTTTTT
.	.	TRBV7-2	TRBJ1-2	CASSLAQGNYGYTF	TGTGCCAGCAGCTTAGCGCAGGGGAACTATGGCTACACCTTC
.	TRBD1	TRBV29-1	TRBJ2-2	CSVRQGAGELFF	TGCAGCGTAAGACAGGGCGCCGGGGAGCTGTTTTTT
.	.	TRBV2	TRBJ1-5	CASSYLMGSNQPQHF	TGTGCCAGCAGTTATTTGATGGGCAGCAATCAGCCCCAGCATTTT
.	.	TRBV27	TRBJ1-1	CASSLSRTVEGNTEAFF	TGTGCCAGCAGTTTATCCCGGACAGTCGAGGGGAACACTGAAGCTTTCTTT
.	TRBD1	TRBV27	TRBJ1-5	CASSQGTVRNQPQHF	TGTGCCAGCAGCCAAGGGACAGTGAGAAATCAGCCCCAGCATTTT
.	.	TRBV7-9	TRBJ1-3	CASSLYSGNTIYF	TGTGCCAGCAGCTTATACTCTGGAAACACCATATATTTT
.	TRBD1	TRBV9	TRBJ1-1	CASSLGGREQGVMNTEAFF	TGTGCCAGCAGCTTAGGAGGGAGGGAACAGGGGGTAATGAACACTGAAGCTTTCTTT
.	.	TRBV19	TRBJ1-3	CASSTQRGSSGNTIYF	TGTGCCAGTAGTACCCAACGAGGAAGCTCTGGAAACACCATATATTTT
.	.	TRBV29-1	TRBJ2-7	CSVVLAINEQYF	TGCAGTGTCGTACTAGCCATAAACGAGCAGTACTTC
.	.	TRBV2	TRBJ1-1	CASRYSGEAFF	TGTGCCAGCAGATACAGCGGAGAAGCTTTCTTT
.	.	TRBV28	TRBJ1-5	CASRPDTVKPQHF	TGTGCCAGCAGACCAGACACGGTTAAGCCCCAGCATTTT
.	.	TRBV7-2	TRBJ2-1	CASSPGVASYNEQFF	TGTGCCAGCAGCCCCGGGGTAGCCTCCTACAATGAGCAGTTCTTC
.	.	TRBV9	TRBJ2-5	CASSVEEQETQYF	TGTGCCAGCAGCGTAGAAGAGCAAGAGACCCAGTACTTC
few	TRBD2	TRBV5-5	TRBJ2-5	CASSLGLAGEETQYF	TGTGCCAGCAGCTTGGGACTAGCGGGAGAAGAGACCCAGTACTTC
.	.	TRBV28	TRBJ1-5	CASSYGREYQPQHF	TGTGCCAGCAGTTATGGTCGGGAATACCAGCCCCAGCATTTT
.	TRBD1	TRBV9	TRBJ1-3	CASSVGGQETGNTIYF	TGTGCCAGCAGCGTAGGGGGACAGGAGACTGGAAACACCATATATTTT
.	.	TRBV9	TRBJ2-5	CASSDGLRKQYF	TGTGCCAGCAGCGATGGACTAAGGAAGCAGTACTTC